This entry concerns a single T cell receptor (beta chain). The antigen is unknown. This entry belongs to a study of cytomegalovirus exposure and HLA in healthy donors. General study findings and limits: Researchers reported in a later analysis that a missense DCLRE1C variant was tied to TCR beta V- and J-gene trimming. Across donors, sequencing depth was assumed by presence/absence analyses to be roughly uniform. Associated with HLA alleles at 0.05 false discovery rate in a later analysis were around 15,000 TCR beta sequences.

PCR employed 60 Vbeta and 13 Jbeta primers. Sequenced by immunoSEQ multiplex PCR; TCRdb stores in-frame clones only, minus some. Here the sample spans 100,000 to 150,000 clones, 80% being singletons. V was trimmed by 0 bases and J by 10 bases, leaving 6 bases between them. In germline, CDR1 is MNHEY, CDR2 SVGAGI. The CDR3 spans 11 residues. The chain links TRBV6-5 to TRBJ1-1; D is perhaps TRBD1 (5 bases). Sequenced sample: PBMCs. The clonotype originates from a man aged 25 to 40 in good health and CMV-seropositive. Here the CDR3 DNA reads TGTGCCAGCAGTTACTCGGGGGGAGCTTTCTTT. This encodes CASSYSGGAFF.